This passage covers 18 T cell receptor beta chains from one sample sequenced in a study of patients and donors after allogeneic stem cell transplantation. A single record per CDR3 protein comes from TCRdb applying MiXCR to the RT-PCR reads. The table has some 960,000 distinct CDR3 sequences, roughly 18% seen once. Material for sequencing was blood, either unsorted or a sorted T cell fraction (not recorded which). These receptors all come from a human donor who was either an allogeneic HSCT recipient or a stem cell or donor lymphocyte infusion donor (not recorded which). It is not recorded whose cells these are; they may come from a transplant donor.

The rearrangement links TRBV10-3 to TRBJ2-3, with 10 bases fitting TRBD1. The CDR3 totals 13 residues. The trim removed 10 bases at V and 1 base at J, leaving 2 bases unmatched. Germline CDR1 is ENHRY and CDR2 is SYGVKD. CDR3 sequence reads: CATGTGGTDTQYF. The CDR3 DNA sequence: TGTGCCACCGGGACAGGGGGCACAGATACGCAGTATTTT.

Only a few counts were recorded for this clonotype. The chain has TRBV7-7 and TRBJ2-3, with 10 positions matching TRBD2. Looked up from germline, CDR1 is SSHAT and CDR2 is FNYEAQ (reference sequence). Trimming cost V 2 bases and J 4 bases; bases outside gene matches: 6. The CDR3 has 16 amino acids. CDR3 loop: CASSLYSGRYPDTQYF. The CDR3 DNA reads TGTGCCAGCAGCTTATATAGCGGGAGGTACCCAGATACGCAGTATTTT.

The chain recombines TRBV12-3 or TRBV12-4 with TRBJ1-1; D not resolved. V was shortened by 5 bases and J by 2 bases, with 15 bases between the two germline ends. The CDR3 is 15 amino acids. CDR3 nucleotides: TGTGCCAGCAGTCCCCAACAGAGTTTAAACACTGAAGCTTTCTTT. Protein product: CASSPQQSLNTEAFF.

This clonotype has only a few counts. This rearrangement joins TRBV20-1 to TRBJ1-5; D unclear. The germline V and J ends were trimmed by 8 bases and 0 bases, with 11 bases remaining between them. Per the germline V gene, CDR1 is DFQATT and CDR2 is SNEGSKA (reference sequence). CDR3 length: 13 amino acids. The CDR3 spells CSSVSDSNQPQHF. The CDR3 region has the DNA TGCAGTTCGGTATCCGATAGCAATCAGCCCCAGCATTTT.

J is TRBJ2-7 and V is TRBV18; D could derive from TRBD1 or TRBD2 (6 bases each). CDR1 KGHSH and CDR2 LQKENI come from the germline V gene. Trimming took 6 bases from V and 0 from J, leaving 15 bases between them. This CDR3 comprises 15 residues. CDR3 nucleotides: TGTGCCAGCTCGTATACCACGGGGGCCTCCTACGAGCAGTACTTC. As protein: CASSYTTGASYEQYF.

The chain is built from TRBV12-3 or TRBV12-4 and TRBJ2-7, with TRBD1 matching 9 bases. V dropped 6 bases and J dropped 3; count of bases not matched to a gene: 15. CDR3 length: 17 residues. DNA of the CDR3: TGTGCCAGCAGCCCTGACAGGGGACAGGGTACCGACTACGAGCAGTACTTC. Translation: CASSPDRGQGTDYEQYF.

This clonotype was observed a handful of times. The chain joins TRBV5-1 to TRBJ1-1; 7 bases are a match to TRBD1. The V and J ends lost 4 bases and 6 bases, in that order; junction bases with no gene match: 18. CDR3 size: 17 residues. Germline values: CDR1 SGHRS, CDR2 YFSETQ. The CDR3 here is CASSLVLAGTVPSEAFF. CDR3 nucleotide sequence: TGCGCCAGCAGCCTTGTATTGGCGGGGACAGTGCCATCTGAAGCTTTCTTT.

DNA of the CDR3: TGTGCCAGCCGGCCGGACAGCAAAAGCAATCAGCCCCAGCATTTT. Protein product: CASRPDSKSNQPQHF. The chain has TRBV6-1 and TRBJ1-5; TRBD1 might be the D (6 bases). Trimming stripped 8 bases from V and 1 base from J, with 15 bases between. Germline CDR1 and CDR2: MNHNS and SASEGT. The CDR3 has 15 amino acids.

The V call is TRBV7-8, the J call TRBJ1-2, with a tentative D call TRBD1 (6 bases). This CDR3 comprises 13 residues. The ends were cut back, 5 bases at V and 4 bases at J, with 11 bases in the middle. Per the germline V gene, CDR1 is SGHVS and CDR2 is FQNEAQ. Here the CDR3 reads CASSPRTVYGYTF. As DNA, the CDR3 is TGTGCCAGCAGCCCCCGGACAGTCTATGGCTACACCTTC.

The chain has TRBV5-1 and TRBJ2-3, with TRBD2 matching over 11 bases. Trimming removed 0 bases from V and 4 bases from J; junction bases left unmatched: 4. Germline loops: CDR1 SGHRS, CDR2 YFSETQ. This CDR3 region has 16 residues. CDR3 in DNA: TGCGCCAGCAGCTTGGTACTAGCGGGAGCGGCAGATACGCAGTATTTT. Its protein product is CASSLVLAGAADTQYF.

The rearrangement uses TRBV27 and TRBJ2-7; D is possibly TRBD1 (5 bases). The CDR3 has 12 amino acids. V was trimmed by 3 bases and J by 6 bases, leaving 9 bases between them. Per the germline V gene, CDR1 is MNHEY and CDR2 is SMNVEV (reference sequence). CDR3 DNA sequence: TGTGCCAGCAGTTTTAGGGGCAGCGAGCAGTACTTC. This translates into CASSFRGSEQYF.

This clonotype was seen more than once but under ten times. This sequence joins TRBV10-3 and TRBJ2-1, with 15 nucleotides matching TRBD2. Germline CDR1 ENHRY, CDR2 SYGVKD. CDR3 size: 15 residues. Trimming removed 8 bases from V and 1 base from J; junction bases left unmatched: 0. The CDR3 sequence is CAIGTSGGSYNEQFF. Here the CDR3 DNA reads TGTGCCATCGGGACTAGCGGGGGGTCCTACAATGAGCAGTTCTTC.

Concerning this clonotype: Relative to the germline gene, one junction end is altered; a read error may explain this. This sequence joins TRBV4-3 and TRBJ2-1; D could derive from TRBD1 or TRBD2 (5 bases each). Looked up from germline, CDR1 is LGHNA and CDR2 is YSLEER. This CDR3 comprises 16 residues. CDR3 loop: CASSQGVGRGHNEQFF. The DNA for the CDR3 is TGCGCCAGCAGTCAAGGAGTCGGCCGGGGCCACAATGAGCAGTTCTTC.

The chain recombines TRBV5-1 with TRBJ2-4; 8 bases match TRBD1. V trimming: 4 bases; J trimming: 1 base; junction bases outside the gene matches: 13. Germline-derived CDR1 and CDR2 are SGHRS and YFSETQ. This CDR3 comprises 18 residues. In DNA, the CDR3 is TGCGCCAGCAGCCAGGACAGGGTGGCCCCCTTGGCCAAAAACATTCAGTACTTC. Translating gives CASSQDRVAPLAKNIQYF.

The chain uses TRBV7-9 and TRBJ2-3; D is undetermined. Looked up from germline, CDR1 is SEHNR and CDR2 is FQNEAQ (reference sequence). This CDR3 spans 15 amino acids. The V end lost 1 base, the J end lost 2 bases, and 10 bases lay between the germline ends. CDR3 in amino acids: CASSLEDAVTDTQYF. In DNA form, the CDR3 reads TGTGCCAGCAGCTTAGAGGACGCCGTCACAGATACGCAGTATTTT.

This clonotype was observed a few times. The chain is built from TRBV3-1 and TRBJ2-3; 7 bases align to TRBD2. Trimming took 3 bases from V and 0 from J; bases not matched to a gene: 9. The CDR3 length is 17 residues. The germline V gene has CDR1 LGHDT and CDR2 YNNKEL (reference sequence). CDR3 DNA: TGTGCCAGCAGCCACCGGACCGCTAGCGGAAGCACAGATACGCAGTATTTT. It encodes CASSHRTASGSTDTQYF.

This clonotype was seen more than once but under ten times. The chain uses TRBV5-6 and TRBJ2-5; a weak D match, TRBD2 (7 bases). From germline, CDR1 is SGHDT and CDR2 YYEEEE. The CDR3 contains 15 residues. With 2 bases removed from V and 0 bases from J, the gap between germline ends came to 11 bases. CDR3 DNA sequence: TGTGCCAGCAGCTTTGAGGGGGGGTACCAAGAGACCCAGTACTTC. As protein: CASSFEGGYQETQYF.

This chain uses TRBV5-1 with TRBJ2-3, with D tentatively TRBD2 (6 bases). The germline V and J ends were trimmed by 3 bases and 0 bases, with 14 bases remaining between them. The CDR3 has 16 residues. Germline assignment: CDR1 SGHRS and CDR2 YFSETQ. CDR3 bases: TGCGCCAGCAGCTCCTACGGGACTCTTAGCACAGATACGCAGTATTTT. This encodes CASSSYGTLSTDTQYF.